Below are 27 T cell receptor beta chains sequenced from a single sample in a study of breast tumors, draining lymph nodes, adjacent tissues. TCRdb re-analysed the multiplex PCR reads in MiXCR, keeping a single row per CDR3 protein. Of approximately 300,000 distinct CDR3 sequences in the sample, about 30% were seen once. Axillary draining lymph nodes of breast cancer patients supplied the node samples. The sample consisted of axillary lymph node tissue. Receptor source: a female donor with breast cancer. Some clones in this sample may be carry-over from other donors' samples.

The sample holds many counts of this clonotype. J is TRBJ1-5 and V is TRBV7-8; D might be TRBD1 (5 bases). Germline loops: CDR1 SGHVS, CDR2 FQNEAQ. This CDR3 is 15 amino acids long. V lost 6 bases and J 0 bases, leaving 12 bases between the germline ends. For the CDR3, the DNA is TGTGCCAGCAGAATGGGGGAGATTAGCAATCAGCCCCAGCATTTT. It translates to CASRMGEISNQPQHF.

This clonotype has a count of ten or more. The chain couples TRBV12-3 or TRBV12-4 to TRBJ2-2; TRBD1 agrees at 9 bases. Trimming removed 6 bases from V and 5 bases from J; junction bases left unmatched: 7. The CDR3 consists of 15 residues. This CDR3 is CASRQDRGGTGELFF. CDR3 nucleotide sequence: TGTGCCAGCAGACAGGACAGGGGTGGTACCGGGGAGCTGTTTTTT.

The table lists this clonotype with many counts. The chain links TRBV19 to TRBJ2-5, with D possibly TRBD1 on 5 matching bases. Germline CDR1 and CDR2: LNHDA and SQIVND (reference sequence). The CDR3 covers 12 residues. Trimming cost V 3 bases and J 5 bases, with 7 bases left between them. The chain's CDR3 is CASSISGETQYF. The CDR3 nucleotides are TGTGCCAGTAGTATTTCAGGGGAGACCCAGTACTTC. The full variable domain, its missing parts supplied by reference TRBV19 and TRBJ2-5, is DGGITQSPKYLFRKEGQNVTLSCEQNLNHDAMYWYRQDPGQGLRLIYYSQIVNDFQKGDIAEGYSVSREKKESFPLTVTSAQKNPTAFYLCASSISGETQYFGPGTRLLVL.

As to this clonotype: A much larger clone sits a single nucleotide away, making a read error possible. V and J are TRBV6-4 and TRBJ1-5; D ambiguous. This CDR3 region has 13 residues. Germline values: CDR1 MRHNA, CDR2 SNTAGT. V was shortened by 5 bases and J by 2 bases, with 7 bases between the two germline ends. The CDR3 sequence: CASSHGGNQPQHF. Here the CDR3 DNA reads TGTGCCAGCAGTCACGGAGGCAATCAGCCCCAGCATTTT.

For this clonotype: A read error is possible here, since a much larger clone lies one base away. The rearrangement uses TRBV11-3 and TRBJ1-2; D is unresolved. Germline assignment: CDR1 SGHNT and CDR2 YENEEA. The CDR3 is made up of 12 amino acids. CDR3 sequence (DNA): TGTGCCAGCAGCTTAAGCGGGTATGCCTACACCTTC. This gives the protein CASSLSGYAYTF. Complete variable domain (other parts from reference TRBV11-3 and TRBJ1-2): EAGVVQSPRYKIIEKKQPVAFWCNPISGHNTLYWYLQNLGQGPELLIRYENEEAVDDSQLPKDRFSAERLKGVDSTLKIQPAELGDSAVYLCASSLSGYAYTFGSGTRLTVV.

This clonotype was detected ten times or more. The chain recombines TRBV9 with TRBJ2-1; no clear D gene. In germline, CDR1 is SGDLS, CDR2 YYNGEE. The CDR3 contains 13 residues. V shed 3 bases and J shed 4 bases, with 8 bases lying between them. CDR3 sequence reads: CASSAAEYNEQFF. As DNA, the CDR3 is TGTGCCAGCAGCGCCGCAGAGTACAATGAGCAGTTCTTC.

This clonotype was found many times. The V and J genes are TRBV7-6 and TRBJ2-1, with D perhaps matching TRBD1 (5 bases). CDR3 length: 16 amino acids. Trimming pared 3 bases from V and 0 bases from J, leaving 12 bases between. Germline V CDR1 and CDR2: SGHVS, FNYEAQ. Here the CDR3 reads CASSFLTGDSYNEQFF. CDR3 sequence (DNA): TGTGCCAGCAGCTTCCTCACAGGTGACTCCTACAATGAGCAGTTCTTC.

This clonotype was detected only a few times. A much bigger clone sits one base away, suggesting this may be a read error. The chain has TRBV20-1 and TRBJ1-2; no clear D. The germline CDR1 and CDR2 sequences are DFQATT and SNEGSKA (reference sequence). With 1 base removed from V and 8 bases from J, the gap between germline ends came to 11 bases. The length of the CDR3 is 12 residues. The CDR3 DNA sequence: TGCAGTGCTAGAGGACGGGGAGGAGGCTACACCTTC. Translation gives CSARGRGGGYTF.

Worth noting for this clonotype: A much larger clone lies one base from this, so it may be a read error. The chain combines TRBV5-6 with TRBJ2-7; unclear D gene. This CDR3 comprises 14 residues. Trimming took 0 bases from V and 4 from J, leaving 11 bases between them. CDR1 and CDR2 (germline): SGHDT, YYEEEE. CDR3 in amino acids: CASSLVGAWYEQYF. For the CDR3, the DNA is TGTGCCAGCAGCTTGGTAGGAGCTTGGTACGAGCAGTACTTC.

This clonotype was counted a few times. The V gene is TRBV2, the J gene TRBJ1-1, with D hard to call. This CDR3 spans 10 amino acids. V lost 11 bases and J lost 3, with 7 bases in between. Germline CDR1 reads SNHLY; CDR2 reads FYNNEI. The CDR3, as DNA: TGTGCCTCACAAGACACTGAAGCTTTCTTT. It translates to CASQDTEAFF.

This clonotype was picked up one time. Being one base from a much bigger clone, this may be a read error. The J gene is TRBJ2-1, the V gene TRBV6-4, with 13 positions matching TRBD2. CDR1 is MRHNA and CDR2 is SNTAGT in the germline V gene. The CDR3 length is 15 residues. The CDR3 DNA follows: TGTGCCAGCGCGTCCGGGACTAGCGGGACCAATGAGCAGTCCTTC. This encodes CASASGTSGTNEQSF.

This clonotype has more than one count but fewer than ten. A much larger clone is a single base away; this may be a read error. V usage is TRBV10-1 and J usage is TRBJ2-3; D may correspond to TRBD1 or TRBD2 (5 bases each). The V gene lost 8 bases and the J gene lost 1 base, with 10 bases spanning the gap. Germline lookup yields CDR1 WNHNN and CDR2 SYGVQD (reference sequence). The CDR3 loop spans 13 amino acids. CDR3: CASWDGGTDTQYF. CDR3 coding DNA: TGCGCCAGCTGGGACGGTGGCACAGATACGCAGTATTTT.

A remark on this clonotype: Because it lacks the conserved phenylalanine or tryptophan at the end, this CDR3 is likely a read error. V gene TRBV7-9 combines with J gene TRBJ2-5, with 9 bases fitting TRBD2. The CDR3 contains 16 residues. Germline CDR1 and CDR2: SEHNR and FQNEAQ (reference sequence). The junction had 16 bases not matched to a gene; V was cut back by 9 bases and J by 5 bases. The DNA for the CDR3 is TGTGCCAGTACCATTCAAGCGGGAGGCCGATTGGAGACCCAGTACCCC. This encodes CASTIQAGGRLETQYP.

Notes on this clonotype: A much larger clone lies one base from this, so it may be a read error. The CDR3 spells CSARGHLAGAGYEQYF. In DNA, the CDR3 is TGCAGTGCACGGGGGCATCTAGCGGGAGCTGGGTACGAGCAGTACTTC. The chain carries TRBV20-1 and TRBJ2-7; the match to TRBD2 covers 10 bases. V gave up 6 bases and J gave up 4 bases; unmatched junction bases: 15. The CDR3 covers 16 residues. Germline CDR1 reads DFQATT; CDR2 reads SNEGSKA (reference sequence).

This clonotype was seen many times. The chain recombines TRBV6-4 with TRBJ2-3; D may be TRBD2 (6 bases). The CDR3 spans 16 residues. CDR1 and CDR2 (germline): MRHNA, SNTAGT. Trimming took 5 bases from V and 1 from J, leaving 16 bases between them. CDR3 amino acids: CASSKTSRGGTDTQYF. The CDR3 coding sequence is TGTGCCAGCAGTAAGACCAGCCGCGGGGGCACAGATACGCAGTATTTT.

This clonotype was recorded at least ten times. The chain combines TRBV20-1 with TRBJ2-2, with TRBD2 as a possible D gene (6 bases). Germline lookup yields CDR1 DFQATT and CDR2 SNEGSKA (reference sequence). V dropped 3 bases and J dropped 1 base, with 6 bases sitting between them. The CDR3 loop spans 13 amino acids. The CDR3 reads CSASGRNTGELFF. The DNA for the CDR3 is TGCAGTGCTAGCGGGAGGAACACCGGGGAGCTGTTTTTT.

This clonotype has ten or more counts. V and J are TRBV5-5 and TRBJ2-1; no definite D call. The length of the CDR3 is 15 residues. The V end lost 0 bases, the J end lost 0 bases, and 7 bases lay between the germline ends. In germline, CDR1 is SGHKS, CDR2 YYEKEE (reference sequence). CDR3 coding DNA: TGTGCCAGCAGCTTGGACAGCCGCTCCTACAATGAGCAGTTCTTC. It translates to CASSLDSRSYNEQFF.

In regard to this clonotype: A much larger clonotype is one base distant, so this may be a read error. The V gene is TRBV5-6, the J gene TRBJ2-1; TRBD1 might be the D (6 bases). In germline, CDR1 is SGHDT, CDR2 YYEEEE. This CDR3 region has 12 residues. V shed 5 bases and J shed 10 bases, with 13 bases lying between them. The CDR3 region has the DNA TGTGCCAGCAGTCAGCCAGGGGTCGAGCAGTTCTTC. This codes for CASSQPGVEQFF.

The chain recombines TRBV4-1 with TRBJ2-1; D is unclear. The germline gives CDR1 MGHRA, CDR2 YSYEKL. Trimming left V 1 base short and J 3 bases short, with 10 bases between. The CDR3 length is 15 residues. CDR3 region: CASSQATADYNEQFF. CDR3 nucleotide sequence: TGCGCCAGCAGCCAAGCAACAGCTGACTACAATGAGCAGTTCTTC.

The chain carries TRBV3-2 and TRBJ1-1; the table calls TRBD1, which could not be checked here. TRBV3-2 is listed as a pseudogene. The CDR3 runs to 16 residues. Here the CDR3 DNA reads TGTGCCAGCAGCCAGGGGCAGGGAGTTTCGGGGACTGAAGCTTTCTTT. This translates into CASSQGQGVSGTEAFF.

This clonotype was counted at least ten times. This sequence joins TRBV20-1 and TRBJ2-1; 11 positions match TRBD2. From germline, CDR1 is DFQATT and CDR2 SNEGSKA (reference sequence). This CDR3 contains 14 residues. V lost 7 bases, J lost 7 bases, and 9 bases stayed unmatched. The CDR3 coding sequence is TGCAGTGTTCAGACTAGCGGGATTAATAATGAGCAGTTCTTC. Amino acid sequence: CSVQTSGINNEQFF.

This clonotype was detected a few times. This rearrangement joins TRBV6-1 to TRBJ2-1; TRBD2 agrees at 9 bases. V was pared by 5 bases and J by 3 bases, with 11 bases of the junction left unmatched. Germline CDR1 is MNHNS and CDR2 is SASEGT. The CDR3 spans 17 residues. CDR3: CASSMSSGRENYNEQFF. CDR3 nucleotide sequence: TGTGCCAGCAGTATGAGTAGCGGGAGAGAGAACTACAATGAGCAGTTCTTC.

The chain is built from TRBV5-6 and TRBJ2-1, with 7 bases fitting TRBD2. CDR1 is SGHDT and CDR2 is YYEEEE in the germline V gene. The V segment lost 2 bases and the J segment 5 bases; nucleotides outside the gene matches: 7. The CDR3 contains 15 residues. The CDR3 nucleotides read TGTGCCAGCAGCTTCCGGGACTACAAGAACAATGAGCAGTTCTTC. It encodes CASSFRDYKNNEQFF.

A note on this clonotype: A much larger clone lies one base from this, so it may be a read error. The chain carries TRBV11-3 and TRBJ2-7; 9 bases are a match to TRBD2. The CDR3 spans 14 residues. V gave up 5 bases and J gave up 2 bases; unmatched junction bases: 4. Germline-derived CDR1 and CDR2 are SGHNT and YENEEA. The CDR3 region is CASSRLAVPYEQYF. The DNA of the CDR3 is TGTGCCAGCAGCCGACTAGCGGTTCCCTACGAGCAGTACTTC. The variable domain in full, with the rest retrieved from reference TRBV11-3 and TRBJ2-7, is EAGVVQSPRYKIIEKKQPVAFWCNPISGHNTLYWYLQNLGQGPELLIRYENEEAVDDSQLPKDRFSAERLKGVDSTLKIQPAELGDSAVYLCASSRLAVPYEQYFGPGTRLTVT.

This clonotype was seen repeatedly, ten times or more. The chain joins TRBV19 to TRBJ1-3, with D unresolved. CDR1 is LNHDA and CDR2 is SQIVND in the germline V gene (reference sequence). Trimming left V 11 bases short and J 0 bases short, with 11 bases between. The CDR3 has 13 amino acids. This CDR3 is CAAAPPSGNTIYF. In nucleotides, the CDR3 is TGTGCCGCCGCACCCCCCTCTGGAAACACCATATATTTT.

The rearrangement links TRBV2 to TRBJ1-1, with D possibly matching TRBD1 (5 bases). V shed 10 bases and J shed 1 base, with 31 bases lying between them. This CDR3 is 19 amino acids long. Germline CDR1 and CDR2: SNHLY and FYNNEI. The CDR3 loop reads CATKGPGTYEHGENTEAFF. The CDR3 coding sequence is TGTGCCACCAAGGGTCCGGGGACCTACGAGCATGGAGAGAACACTGAAGCTTTCTTT.

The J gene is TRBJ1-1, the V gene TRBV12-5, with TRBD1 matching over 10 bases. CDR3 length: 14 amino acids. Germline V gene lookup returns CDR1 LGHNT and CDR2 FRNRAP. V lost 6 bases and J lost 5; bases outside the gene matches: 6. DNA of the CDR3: TGTGCTAGTGGCCGCCGGACAGGGGGAACTGAAGCTTTCTTT. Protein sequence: CASGRRTGGTEAFF.